The rows below give T cell receptor beta chains drawn from one sample of a study of CD8+ T cells in alopecia areata. Assay used: immunoSEQ multiplex PCR; TCRdb lists only in-frame clones, some missing. The sample records 120,000 to 150,000 clones, roughly 50% being singletons. Material: CD4+ T cells sorted from blood. The receptors come from a human donor with alopecia areata. Each CDR3 is given with its conserved first and last residue. Fields, in order: J gene, V gene, D gene, clone size, CDR3 DNA, CDR3 protein. D genes are given only for firm matches. Some rows have no size entry. The others give once, few or many, or a class for an expanded clone.

>TRBJ1-1|TRBV28|TRBD1|.
TGTGCCAGCAGTTACCAGACAGGGCGGTGGACTGAAGCTTTCTTT
CASSYQTGRWTEAFF
>TRBJ2-1|TRBV2|.|.
TGTGCCAGCAGTGCAGTAGCGGAGGAGCAGTTCTTC
CASSAVAEEQFF
>TRBJ1-1|TRBV28|.|.
TGTGCCAGCAGTTTGGACAATCGGGCTTTCTTT
CASSLDNRAFF
>TRBJ1-2|TRBV29-1|TRBD1|few
TGCAGCGTTGAATACCGGGACAGGGGAGTCTATGGCTACACCTTC
CSVEYRDRGVYGYTF
>TRBJ2-2|TRBV29-1|.|few
TGCAGCGTTGTTCCGACGGGGAACACCGGGGAGCTGTTTTTT
CSVVPTGNTGELFF
>TRBJ1-2|TRBV14|.|few
TGTGCCAGCAGCGCGAAGACAGGCGTTGGCTACACCTTC
CASSAKTGVGYTF
>TRBJ2-2|TRBV18|.|.
TGTGCCAGCTCACCACGGGGACAAGACACCGGGGAGCTGTTTTTT
CASSPRGQDTGELFF
>TRBJ1-1|TRBV6-6|.|few
TGTGCCAGCAGCGTCAGGTCCGAAGCTTTCTTT
CASSVRSEAFF
>TRBJ2-5|TRBV30|.|.
TGTGCCTGGAGTCACCCAGTCTCAGAGACCCAGTACTTC
CAWSHPVSETQYF
>TRBJ2-7|TRBV7-8|TRBD1|.
TGTGCCAGCAGCTTAGGGACAGGGGATGGATACGAGCAGTACTTC
CASSLGTGDGYEQYF
>TRBJ2-1|TRBV9|.|.
TGTGCCAGCTGCCCCGGGCCGAAGGATGAGCAGTTCTTC
CASCPGPKDEQFF
>TRBJ1-2|TRBV5-4|TRBD1|few
TGTGCCAGCAGCATGTCCAGGGGGCAGAACTATGGCTACACCTTC
CASSMSRGQNYGYTF
>TRBJ2-7|TRBV5-1|.|.
TGCGCCAGCAGCTTGGCAGGGATGGAACTCGAGCAGTACTTC
CASSLAGMELEQYF
>TRBJ2-7|TRBV13|.|.
TGTGCCAGCAGGGACTCAAGCTCCTACGGGCAGTACTTC
CASRDSSSYGQYF
>TRBJ1-1|TRBV28|.|once
TGTGCCAGCAGCCCACAGGTCGTACACACTGAAGCTTTCTTT
CASSPQVVHTEAFF
>TRBJ2-1|TRBV5-1|.|.
TGCGCCAGCAGCTTAGGTCCTGAGCAGTTCTTC
CASSLGPEQFF
>TRBJ1-2|TRBV4-1|.|.
TGCGCCAGCAGCCACCCGGACAGTCGAGGCTACACCTTC
CASSHPDSRGYTF
>TRBJ2-3|TRBV18|.|.
TGTGCCAGCTCACCCGAAGATACGCAGTATTTT
CASSPEDTQYF
>TRBJ1-5|TRBV27|.|few
TGTGCCAGCAGTCCCCGGACAGTTAATCAGCCCCAGCATTTT
CASSPRTVNQPQHF
>TRBJ2-3|TRBV7-3|.|.
TGTGCCAGCAGCCCCGGGGACAAGTTAAGCACAGATACGCAGTATTTT
CASSPGDKLSTDTQYF
>TRBJ1-5|TRBV2|.|.
TGTGCCAGTAGACTTCAACGCATCGGTCCCCAGCATTTT
CASRLQRIGPQHF
>TRBJ1-5|TRBV29-1|.|.
TGCAGCGTAGGTGCGGCTGGGGGCGCAGGAGGTAATCAGCCCCAGCATTTT
CSVGAAGGAGGNQPQHF
>TRBJ2-1|TRBV7-2|TRBD1|.
TGTGCCAGCAGCTTAATCGGGACAGGCCCATCTCGACGCGAAAATGAGCAGTTCTTC
CASSLIGTGPSRRENEQFF
>TRBJ2-3|TRBV6-6|.|once
TGTGCCAGCAGAACAGCGGGACAACTCACAGATACGCAGTATTTT
CASRTAGQLTDTQYF
>TRBJ2-2|TRBV6-5|.|once
TGTGCCAGCCTCGGGGGTAGCACCGGGGAGCTGTTTTTT
CASLGGSTGELFF
>TRBJ1-1|TRBV28|.|.
TGTGCCAGCAGTCCCAGAAAAGAAGCTTTCTTT
CASSPRKEAFF
>TRBJ2-2|TRBV11-1|.|.
TGTGCCAGCCGGGGCCAGGCGGGAACCGGGGAGCTGTTTTTT
CASRGQAGTGELFF
>TRBJ2-1|TRBV7-3|TRBD1|few
TGTGCCAGCAGCCCACGGGACAGGGTTATGAATGAGCAGTTCTTC
CASSPRDRVMNEQFF
>TRBJ1-2|TRBV19|.|few
TGTGCCAGTCGTACAGGGAGGAACTATGGCTACACCTTC
CASRTGRNYGYTF
>TRBJ1-2|TRBV5-6|.|few
TGTGCCAGCAGCTTGCAGGGAACTCGGTTTGGCTACACCTTC
CASSLQGTRFGYTF
>TRBJ1-2|TRBV5-1|TRBD1|few
TGCGCCAGCAGATCGGACAGGAGCGTTGATGGCTACACCTTC
CASRSDRSVDGYTF
>TRBJ2-7|TRBV6-6|.|.
TGTGCCAGCAGACAGGGTTGGTTCGGCCACGAGCAGTACTTC
CASRQGWFGHEQYF
>TRBJ2-3|TRBV2|.|.
TGTGCCAGCAGGCCGGGGTTTGCCATAGATACGCAGTATTTT
CASRPGFAIDTQYF
>TRBJ2-2|TRBV29-1|TRBD2|few
TGCAGCGTGTGTAGGGACTACGCCGGGGAGCTGTTTTTT
CSVCRDYAGELFF